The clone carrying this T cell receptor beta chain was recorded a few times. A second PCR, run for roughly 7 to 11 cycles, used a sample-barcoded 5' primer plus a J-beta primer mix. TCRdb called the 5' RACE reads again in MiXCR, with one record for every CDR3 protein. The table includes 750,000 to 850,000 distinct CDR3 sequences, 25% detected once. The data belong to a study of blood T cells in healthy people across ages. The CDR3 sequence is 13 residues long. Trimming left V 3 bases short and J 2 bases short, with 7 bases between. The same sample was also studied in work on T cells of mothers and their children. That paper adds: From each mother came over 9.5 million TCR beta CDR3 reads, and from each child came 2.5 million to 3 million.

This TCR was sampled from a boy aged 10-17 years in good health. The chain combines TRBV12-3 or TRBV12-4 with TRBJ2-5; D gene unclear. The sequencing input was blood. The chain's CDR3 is CASSFLHQETQYF. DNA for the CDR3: TGTGCCAGCAGTTTTCTCCATCAAGAGACCCAGTACTTC.